This TCR beta chain was recovered during a study of OX40 agonist ivuxolimab in advanced cancers. Findings of the study overall: There was clonal expansion of CD4+ and CD8+ blood T cells by week 6 at 0.1 to 3.0 mg/kg.

With regard to this clone: The target antigen is unknown.

The length of the CDR3 is 15 residues. V was pared by 6 bases and J by 3 bases, with 18 bases between. Germline CDR1 is MNHNY and CDR2 is SVGAGI (reference sequence). Method: immunoSEQ multiplex PCR; TCRdb's copy keeps in-frame clones and lacks some. This sample yields just over 95,000 clones, of which around 85% are seen a single time; 3.5% to 4% belongs to the top ten. This TCR derives from an adult with an advanced solid tumor such as melanoma, head and neck, liver or kidney cancer. The sample consisted of CD4+ or CD8+ T cells sorted from blood, taken in a trial of the OX40 agonist ivuxolimab. The chain carries TRBV6-6 and TRBJ2-7, with D possibly TRBD1 on 6 matching bases. DNA for the CDR3: TGTGCCAGCAGGGTTAACAGGGACGGTCTCTACGAGCAGTACTTC. Translating it yields CASRVNRDGLYEQYF.